This T cell receptor (beta chain) emerged from a study of radiation and T cells in renal cell carcinoma. Study-wide context: Nephrectomy followed 15 Gy stereotactic body radiation by 4 weeks.

Remarks on this clone: Its matching antigen is unknown.

As for time point: baseline pretreatment blood. Treatment denoted: 15 Gy SBRT to primary tumor, nephrectomy 4 weeks later. The patient's renal cell carcinoma had clear cell pathology. Clones were sequenced by immunoSEQ multiplex PCR, and TCRdb holds only the in-frame ones, with some missing. The profile shows around 46,000 clones, around 83% of them singletons. Findings of the study overall: Top tumor clonotypes rose in blood 2 weeks post-radiation, then contracted. No pretreatment tumor biopsies were available for baseline clonotypes.

This CDR3 has 13 residues. Germline V lookup: CDR1 SGHKS, CDR2 YYEKEE (reference sequence). Trimming removed 4 bases at V and 8 bases at J, with 15 bases between. The input for sequencing was blood, taken from a patient whose treatment included radiotherapy and nephrectomy. The chain recombines TRBV5-5 with TRBJ1-2; no clear D gene. This clonotype originated in a woman in her 70s with renal cell carcinoma. CDR3 DNA sequence: TGTGCCAGCAGCCCCGGAGGGCGCGGAGGCTACACCTTC. Translating gives CASSPGGRGGYTF.